The entry below gives a single T cell receptor (beta chain) sequence along with its context. Its target is not known. The CDR3 spans 13 residues. CDR1 MNHEY and CDR2 SVGAGI come from the germline V gene. With 4 bases removed from V and 3 bases from J, the gap between germline ends came to 7 bases. Making use of molecular barcodes, quantitative 5'-RACE generated TCR beta libraries. TCRdb reprocessed the 5' RACE reads via MiXCR and lists one record per CDR3 protein. Here the sample spans around 140,000 distinct CDR3 sequences, about a sixth being singletons. The data were obtained in a study of CD8 T cells in ankylosing spondylitis. General study results and limits: What seemed typical of ankylosing spondylitis blood was a TCR beta motif built from 8 or 9 highly homologous variants. Previous work reported some of these motif variants in the synovial fluid and blood of reactive arthritis. Disease-associated clones were CD8+ and fairly uncommon in peripheral blood. Reportedly, significant enrichment of disease-linked clones occurred in matched ankylosing spondylitis synovial fluid.

The J gene is TRBJ1-3, the V gene TRBV6-5; no clear D. The sequenced material came from blood, either unsorted or a sorted T cell fraction (not recorded which). This clonotype was sampled from a male donor with ankylosing spondylitis. CDR3 DNA: TGTGCCAGCAGTTTCTCAGTTGGAAACACCATATATTTT. This encodes CASSFSVGNTIYF.